A selection of T cell receptor beta chains follows, all from one sample in a study of cytomegalovirus exposure and HLA in healthy donors. TCRdb's copy holds only in-frame clones and misses some; the assay was immunoSEQ multiplex PCR. Here the sample spans roughly 180,000 clones, around four fifths being singletons. The source material was PBMCs. All receptors derive from a boy aged 2 to 9 in good health and CMV-seronegative. CDR3s include the opening cysteine and the closing phenylalanine or tryptophan. D genes are given only for firm matches. The size field is filled for only some rows; it gives once, few, many or a size class.

CDR3 DNA: TGTGCCAGTACCAAGGGACTAGCGGGAGAGGATACGCAGTATTTT; CDR3 protein: CASTKGLAGEDTQYF; clone size: NA; D gene: TRBD2; J gene: TRBJ2-3; V gene: TRBV19
CDR3 DNA: TGCGCCAGCAGCCAGTCCTTAGCGAATGAGCAGTTCTTC; CDR3 protein: CASSQSLANEQFF; clone size: NA; D gene: NA; J gene: TRBJ2-1; V gene: TRBV4-3
CDR3 DNA: TGTGCCAGCAGATTTCAGGGAATTGGCTACACCTTC; CDR3 protein: CASRFQGIGYTF; clone size: NA; D gene: NA; J gene: TRBJ1-2; V gene: TRBV6-5
CDR3 DNA: TGCGCCAGCAGCCCGGGGGACAGGGAGGACTCACCCCTCCACTTT; CDR3 protein: CASSPGDREDSPLHF; clone size: NA; D gene: TRBD1; J gene: TRBJ1-6; V gene: TRBV5-1
CDR3 DNA: TGTGCCTGGAGTGTAAACTCCGGGACAGGGCTAGAAAAACTGTTTTTT; CDR3 protein: CAWSVNSGTGLEKLFF; clone size: NA; D gene: TRBD1; J gene: TRBJ1-4; V gene: TRBV30
CDR3 DNA: TGTGCCACTCGACAGGGAACGAACACCGGGGAGCTGTTTTTT; CDR3 protein: CATRQGTNTGELFF; clone size: NA; D gene: TRBD1; J gene: TRBJ2-2; V gene: TRBV6-1
CDR3 DNA: TGTGCCAGCAGTTCCGGGACAGGGGGCAATGAGCAGTTCTTC; CDR3 protein: CASSSGTGGNEQFF; clone size: NA; D gene: TRBD1; J gene: TRBJ2-1; V gene: TRBV6-5
CDR3 DNA: TGTGCCAGCAGCCTAGGACTAGCGGGGAGCACAGATACGCAGTATTTT; CDR3 protein: CASSLGLAGSTDTQYF; clone size: NA; D gene: TRBD2; J gene: TRBJ2-3; V gene: TRBV13
CDR3 DNA: TGCAGCGTTGAAGGGTGGCGGGGGGGCAGGTACAATGAGCAGTTCTTC; CDR3 protein: CSVEGWRGGRYNEQFF; clone size: NA; D gene: TRBD2; J gene: TRBJ2-1; V gene: TRBV29-1
CDR3 DNA: TGTGCCAGTAGTCCCACAGGGGTGGGCAATCAGCCCCAGCATTTT; CDR3 protein: CASSPTGVGNQPQHF; clone size: NA; D gene: TRBD1; J gene: TRBJ1-5; V gene: TRBV19
CDR3 DNA: TGTGCCAGCAGTCTCACCATGGGCGGGGTGTCTGGCTACACCTTC; CDR3 protein: CASSLTMGGVSGYTF; clone size: NA; D gene: NA; J gene: TRBJ1-2; V gene: TRBV27
CDR3 DNA: TGCGCCAGCAGCCAAGTCGCCGGGATTTCTTATGGCTACACCTTC; CDR3 protein: CASSQVAGISYGYTF; clone size: NA; D gene: NA; J gene: TRBJ1-2; V gene: TRBV4-1
CDR3 DNA: TGTGCCAGCAGCCTTCAGGGGGCCTATAGAGGAGAGACCCAGTACTTC; CDR3 protein: CASSLQGAYRGETQYF; clone size: NA; D gene: TRBD1; J gene: TRBJ2-5; V gene: TRBV14
CDR3 DNA: TGCGCCAGCAGCTTGACTAGCGGGCCTAGCACAGATACGCAGTATTTT; CDR3 protein: CASSLTSGPSTDTQYF; clone size: few; D gene: TRBD2; J gene: TRBJ2-3; V gene: TRBV5-1
CDR3 DNA: TGCAGCGCAGGGGGGAGACCGGACCAGCCCCAGCATTTT; CDR3 protein: CSAGGRPDQPQHF; clone size: NA; D gene: TRBD1; J gene: TRBJ1-5; V gene: TRBV29-1
CDR3 DNA: TGTGCCTGGAGTGTACGGGGGGGCAACCTGTTTTTT; CDR3 protein: CAWSVRGGNLFF; clone size: NA; D gene: NA; J gene: TRBJ1-4; V gene: TRBV30
CDR3 DNA: TGTGCCAGCAGTTCCCAATGGGGGGGCACAGATACGCAGTATTTT; CDR3 protein: CASSSQWGGTDTQYF; clone size: NA; D gene: NA; J gene: TRBJ2-3; V gene: TRBV6-5
CDR3 DNA: TGCGCCAGCAGTATACACCAGAACACTGAAGCTTTCTTT; CDR3 protein: CASSIHQNTEAFF; clone size: NA; D gene: NA; J gene: TRBJ1-1; V gene: TRBV4-3
CDR3 DNA: TGTGCCAGCAGCCGGCCGGAGCCCTACGAGCAGTACTTC; CDR3 protein: CASSRPEPYEQYF; clone size: NA; D gene: NA; J gene: TRBJ2-7; V gene: TRBV6-6
CDR3 DNA: TGTGCCAGCAGCTACTCAGGTCGGGGGGTTAACACCGGGGAGCTGTTTTTT; CDR3 protein: CASSYSGRGVNTGELFF; clone size: NA; D gene: TRBD2; J gene: TRBJ2-2; V gene: TRBV11-2
CDR3 DNA: TGTGCCAGCAGTGAAGCTGGGACAGGCAGACGTGAAGCTTTCTTT; CDR3 protein: CASSEAGTGRREAFF; clone size: NA; D gene: TRBD1; J gene: TRBJ1-1; V gene: TRBV6-1
CDR3 DNA: TGTGCCAGCAGCCAACAGGGCGAGGTCCCAGATACGCAGTATTTT; CDR3 protein: CASSQQGEVPDTQYF; clone size: NA; D gene: NA; J gene: TRBJ2-3; V gene: TRBV6-5
CDR3 DNA: TGTGCCAGCAGCGTACTACAGGGTAACACTGAAGCTTTCTTT; CDR3 protein: CASSVLQGNTEAFF; clone size: NA; D gene: NA; J gene: TRBJ1-1; V gene: TRBV9
CDR3 DNA: TGCGCCAGCGAGTGGAGTAGCGGGGTCGGCGGGGAGCTGTTTTTT; CDR3 protein: CASEWSSGVGGELFF; clone size: NA; D gene: TRBD2; J gene: TRBJ2-2; V gene: TRBV5-1
CDR3 DNA: TGCGCCAGCAACAGGGTGAGGGGGGATACGCAGTATTTT; CDR3 protein: CASNRVRGDTQYF; clone size: once; D gene: NA; J gene: TRBJ2-3; V gene: TRBV10-1
CDR3 DNA: TGTGCCAGCAGTTACGCGAACCCCGGGGGTGACTATGGCTACACCTTC; CDR3 protein: CASSYANPGGDYGYTF; clone size: once; D gene: NA; J gene: TRBJ1-2; V gene: TRBV6-5
CDR3 DNA: TGTGCCAGCAGCAGAAGACAGGGTACCAATGAAAAACTGTTTTTT; CDR3 protein: CASSRRQGTNEKLFF; clone size: few; D gene: TRBD1; J gene: TRBJ1-4; V gene: TRBV7-9
CDR3 DNA: TGTGCCAGCAGTTTTAAGAGGACTCAAAAACTGTTTTTT; CDR3 protein: CASSFKRTQKLFF; clone size: NA; D gene: NA; J gene: TRBJ1-4; V gene: TRBV27
CDR3 DNA: TGTGCCAGCAGCGTATCAGGGGTGGGTGGCTCCTACAATGAGCAGTTCTTC; CDR3 protein: CASSVSGVGGSYNEQFF; clone size: NA; D gene: NA; J gene: TRBJ2-1; V gene: TRBV7-2
CDR3 DNA: TGTGCCAGCGGGATGCACAGGGACCTCAGGCAGTTCTTC; CDR3 protein: CASGMHRDLRQFF; clone size: NA; D gene: NA; J gene: TRBJ2-1; V gene: TRBV6-1
CDR3 DNA: TGTGCCAGCAGTTTACGGCAGGGGTCTAGCACAGATACGCAGTATTTT; CDR3 protein: CASSLRQGSSTDTQYF; clone size: NA; D gene: NA; J gene: TRBJ2-3; V gene: TRBV27
CDR3 DNA: TGTGCCAGTTTCCCCATAGACCCTCTCGGCGGAGGTCAGCCCCAGCATTTT; CDR3 protein: CASFPIDPLGGGQPQHF; clone size: few; D gene: NA; J gene: TRBJ1-5; V gene: TRBV19
CDR3 DNA: TGTGCCAGCAGCGGGGGACTAGCGGTTCAAGAGACCCAGTACTTC; CDR3 protein: CASSGGLAVQETQYF; clone size: NA; D gene: TRBD2; J gene: TRBJ2-5; V gene: TRBV9
CDR3 DNA: TGTGCCAGCAGCTTTTCTTTCGCGGGGACCTCCCGGGAGCAGTTCTTC; CDR3 protein: CASSFSFAGTSREQFF; clone size: NA; D gene: NA; J gene: TRBJ2-1; V gene: TRBV7-6
CDR3 DNA: TGTGCCAGCAGCCAAGAAAGTGGCCGCTACAATGAGCAGTTCTTC; CDR3 protein: CASSQESGRYNEQFF; clone size: NA; D gene: NA; J gene: TRBJ2-1; V gene: TRBV4-2
CDR3 DNA: TGTGCCAGCAGCTCGGGACAGGGGAAGGACAATGAGCAGTTCTTC; CDR3 protein: CASSSGQGKDNEQFF; clone size: NA; D gene: TRBD1; J gene: TRBJ2-1; V gene: TRBV7-7
CDR3 DNA: TGCAGCGTTCGGACAGCTCTTACCTATGGCTACACCTTC; CDR3 protein: CSVRTALTYGYTF; clone size: NA; D gene: NA; J gene: TRBJ1-2; V gene: TRBV29-1
CDR3 DNA: TGTGCTAGTGCGGACCGGGACAGGTATGACTCTGGAAACACCATATATTTT; CDR3 protein: CASADRDRYDSGNTIYF; clone size: NA; D gene: TRBD1; J gene: TRBJ1-3; V gene: TRBV12-5
CDR3 DNA: TGTGCCAGTAGTCAGGGGGTCCTCTATGGCTACACCTTC; CDR3 protein: CASSQGVLYGYTF; clone size: NA; D gene: TRBD1; J gene: TRBJ1-2; V gene: TRBV19
CDR3 DNA: TGCGCCAGCAGCTTGGAGGGGTACTCCTACGAAGAGCAGTACTTC; CDR3 protein: CASSLEGYSYEEQYF; clone size: few; D gene: NA; J gene: TRBJ2-5; V gene: TRBV5-1
CDR3 DNA: TGCGCCAGCAGCTCACTCACTCCCAATGAGCAGTTCTTC; CDR3 protein: CASSSLTPNEQFF; clone size: NA; D gene: NA; J gene: TRBJ2-1; V gene: TRBV5-1
CDR3 DNA: TGTGCCAGCAAAAGACAGGCGAACACTGAAGCTTTCTTT; CDR3 protein: CASKRQANTEAFF; clone size: NA; D gene: NA; J gene: TRBJ1-1; V gene: TRBV6-6
CDR3 DNA: TGTGCCAGCAGCTTGAGAGGGTCCGGAAACACCATATATTTT; CDR3 protein: CASSLRGSGNTIYF; clone size: NA; D gene: NA; J gene: TRBJ1-3; V gene: TRBV5-4
CDR3 DNA: TGTGCCAGCAGCGCGTTAGCGGGAGACCAGGACGAGCAGTACTTC; CDR3 protein: CASSALAGDQDEQYF; clone size: NA; D gene: TRBD2; J gene: TRBJ2-7; V gene: TRBV9
CDR3 DNA: TGCGCCAGCAGCTTGGATGTGGATAGCGGGGCCCCTTGGGAGACCCAGTACTTC; CDR3 protein: CASSLDVDSGAPWETQYF; clone size: NA; D gene: TRBD2; J gene: TRBJ2-5; V gene: TRBV5-1
CDR3 DNA: TGTGCCAGCAGGGCCGGGACAGCTAACTATGGCTACACCTTC; CDR3 protein: CASRAGTANYGYTF; clone size: NA; D gene: TRBD1; J gene: TRBJ1-2; V gene: TRBV2
CDR3 DNA: TGTGCCAGCAGTCTCAGCAGGGGTCGGGAGACCCAGTACTTC; CDR3 protein: CASSLSRGRETQYF; clone size: NA; D gene: NA; J gene: TRBJ2-5; V gene: TRBV27
CDR3 DNA: TGTGCCAGCAGCTTAAGGCTAGCGGGAGGGCCGGGCACCGGGGAGCTGTTTTTT; CDR3 protein: CASSLRLAGGPGTGELFF; clone size: few; D gene: TRBD2; J gene: TRBJ2-2; V gene: TRBV7-2
CDR3 DNA: TGCGCCAGCAGCTTGGGAGAGAATGAGCAGTTCTTC; CDR3 protein: CASSLGENEQFF; clone size: once; D gene: NA; J gene: TRBJ2-1; V gene: TRBV5-1
CDR3 DNA: TGTGCCAGCAGTTCCGGGACAGGGATTGAAGCTTTCTTT; CDR3 protein: CASSSGTGIEAFF; clone size: NA; D gene: TRBD1; J gene: TRBJ1-1; V gene: TRBV6-1
CDR3 DNA: TGCAGCGCCCAATCAGGGGCGCACAGCACAGATACGCAGTATTTT; CDR3 protein: CSAQSGAHSTDTQYF; clone size: NA; D gene: NA; J gene: TRBJ2-3; V gene: TRBV29-1
CDR3 DNA: TGCGCCAGCAGCTTGGCTTTCAGGGTTCCAGATACGCAGTATTTT; CDR3 protein: CASSLAFRVPDTQYF; clone size: NA; D gene: NA; J gene: TRBJ2-3; V gene: TRBV5-1
CDR3 DNA: TGTGCTAGTGGTGCAGTAGGGGGTGAAGAGACCCAGTACTTC; CDR3 protein: CASGAVGGEETQYF; clone size: few; D gene: NA; J gene: TRBJ2-5; V gene: TRBV12-5
CDR3 DNA: TGTGCCTGGAGTGTACAGGCTGGGGCCAACGTCCTGACTTTC; CDR3 protein: CAWSVQAGANVLTF; clone size: once; D gene: NA; J gene: TRBJ2-6; V gene: TRBV30
CDR3 DNA: TGTGCCAGCAGCGGAGGGACTAGCGGGAACTACAATGAGCAGTTCTTC; CDR3 protein: CASSGGTSGNYNEQFF; clone size: NA; D gene: TRBD2; J gene: TRBJ2-1; V gene: TRBV11-2
CDR3 DNA: TGTGCCAGCAGTTACTTGATTCAGTATGCCAAAAACATTCAGTACTTC; CDR3 protein: CASSYLIQYAKNIQYF; clone size: few; D gene: NA; J gene: TRBJ2-4; V gene: TRBV6-6
CDR3 DNA: TGTGCCAGCAGCCAAGAAAGGGGTAGGAACATTCAGTACTTC; CDR3 protein: CASSQERGRNIQYF; clone size: NA; D gene: NA; J gene: TRBJ2-4; V gene: TRBV14
CDR3 DNA: TGCGCCAGCAGCTTGGAGTCAGGGAACGGAAACACCATATATTTT; CDR3 protein: CASSLESGNGNTIYF; clone size: NA; D gene: NA; J gene: TRBJ1-3; V gene: TRBV5-1